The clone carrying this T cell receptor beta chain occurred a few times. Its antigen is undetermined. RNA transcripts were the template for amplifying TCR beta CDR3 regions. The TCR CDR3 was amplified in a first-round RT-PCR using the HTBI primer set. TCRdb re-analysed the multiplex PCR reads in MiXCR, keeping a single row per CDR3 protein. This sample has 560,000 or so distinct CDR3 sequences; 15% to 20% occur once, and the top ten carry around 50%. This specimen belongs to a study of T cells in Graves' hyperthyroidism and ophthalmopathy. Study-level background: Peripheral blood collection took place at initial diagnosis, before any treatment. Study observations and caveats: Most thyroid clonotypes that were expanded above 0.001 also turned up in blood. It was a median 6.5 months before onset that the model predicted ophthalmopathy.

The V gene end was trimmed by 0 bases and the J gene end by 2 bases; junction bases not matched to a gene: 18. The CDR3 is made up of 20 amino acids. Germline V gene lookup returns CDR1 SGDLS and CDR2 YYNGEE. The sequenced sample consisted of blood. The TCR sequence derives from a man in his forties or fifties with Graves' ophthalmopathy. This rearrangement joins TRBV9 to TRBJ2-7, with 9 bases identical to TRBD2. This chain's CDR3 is CASSVVAPGAGGPGTYEQYF. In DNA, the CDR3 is TGTGCCAGCAGCGTAGTAGCCCCCGGCGCGGGAGGGCCGGGCACCTACGAGCAGTACTTC. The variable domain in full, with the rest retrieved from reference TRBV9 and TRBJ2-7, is DSGVTQTPKHLITATGQRVTLRCSPRSGDLSVYWYQQSLDQGLQFLIQYYNGEERAKGNILERFSAQQFPDLHSELNLSSLELGDSALYFCASSVVAPGAGGPGTYEQYFGPGTRLTVT.